This section outlines one TCR beta chain sequence together with its context. The antigen remains undetermined. TCRdb reprocessed the 5' RACE reads, with one entry per CDR3 protein and no DNA. This listing includes approximately 170,000 distinct CDR3 sequences. CDR1 is SGHRS, CDR2 YFSETQ, per germline. The CDR3 sequence is 16 residues long. The sample originates from a study of T cells expressing NK-cell markers. As for the study in general: Sorted CD3+CD56-NKG2C+, CD3+CD56+NKG2C+ and CD3+CD56+NKG2C- T cells supplied the TCR beta repertoires. Broader study findings: Leadership of the CD3+CD56-NKG2C+ fraction also belonged to these clonotypes in several donors.

This chain uses TRBV5-1 with TRBJ1-3. Sequencing input: blood T cells: a sorted CD56 or NKG2C T cell subset, CD4+ or CD8+ T cells, or bulk PBMC T cells (not recorded which). This receptor was obtained from a man aged 18-70 years in good health. CDR3 residues: CASSLRSGSLGNTIYF.